These T cell receptor beta chains were read from a single sample in a study of cytomegalovirus exposure and HLA in healthy donors. The assay was immunoSEQ multiplex PCR, and TCRdb's table has in-frame clones only and misses some. The sample yields some 200,000 clones, approximately 84% seen once. The sequencing input was PBMCs. These receptor sequences come from a woman aged 18-30 years in good health and CMV-seropositive. CDR3s leave out the opening cysteine and the closing phenylalanine or tryptophan. A D gene is named only where the DNA matches it firmly.

>-|TRBV5-5|TRBJ2-7
ASSLGLNVADSYEQY
>-|TRBV5-1|TRBJ1-2
ASSLASGSNYGYT
>-|TRBV14|TRBJ1-6
ASSQRTGFNSPLH
>-|TRBV6-5|TRBJ1-3
ASRAQGTGNTIY
>-|TRBV5-8|TRBJ2-7
ASSRGWDFPYEQY
>TRBD1|TRBV27|TRBJ2-1
ASSLRDRGDEQF
>-|TRBV5-1|TRBJ2-7
ASSLKPTETYEQY
>TRBD1|TRBV6-6|TRBJ1-2
ASNPGTGYGYT
>-|TRBV18|TRBJ1-1
ASSPRGLNTEAF
>TRBD1|TRBV5-1|TRBJ1-1
ASSLGGTGVNTEAF
>-|TRBV27|TRBJ2-6
ASTDGGSVRGANVLT
>-|TRBV18|TRBJ2-2
ASSPAGLTGELF
>TRBD1|TRBV25-1|TRBJ2-3
ASSERTGGGDTQY
>TRBD1|TRBV11-3|TRBJ2-1
ASSFFWDRGDNEQF
>TRBD1|TRBV5-6|TRBJ1-4
ASSPTGREKLF